This TCR beta chain comes out of a study of CD8+CD57+ T cells in acquired aplastic anemia. Across the whole study: The sorted CD4+ and CD8+ cells yielded an average approximately 3.3 ug of DNA. CD4+ reads averaged about 11 million in healthy donors.

Investigators profiled TCR beta VDJ and CDR3 from genomic DNA template. A single record per CDR3 protein comes from TCRdb applying MiXCR to the reads. The sample lists hundreds of thousands of distinct CDR3 sequences; 55% to 75% were seen once. General study findings and limits: Patients and controls had in common twenty-nine CD8+ CDR3 sequences. Significant differences in CD8+ Simpson's diversity were not observed between patients and controls.

As concerns this clonotype: What it binds is not known.

The germline CDR1 and CDR2 sequences are SGHRS and YFSETQ. The CDR3 extends over 14 amino acids. V shed 6 bases and J 4 bases; nucleotides not matched to a gene: 7. The chain joins TRBV5-1 to TRBJ1-3, with 7 bases identical to TRBD1. The receptor's source is a human donor in good health, serving as a control. The sample comprised sorted CD4+, CD8+, or CD8+CD57+ T cells (not recorded which) from PBMCs. CDR3 region: CASTRGTEGNTIYF. CDR3 coding DNA: TGCGCCAGCACCAGGGGGACAGAGGGAAACACCATATATTTT. Full variable domain (rest looked up from reference TRBV5-1 and TRBJ1-3): KAGVTQTPRYLIKTRGQQVTLSCSPISGHRSVSWYQQTPGQGLQFLFEYFSETQRNKGNFPGRFSGRQFSNSRSEMNVSTLELGDSALYLCASTRGTEGNTIYFGEGSWLTVV.